These 26 T cell receptor beta chains came from one sample sequenced in a study of T cell responses to AZD1222 COVID-19 vaccine. Measured with immunoSEQ multiplex PCR; TCRdb has only the in-frame clones, and not every one. Seen here are 100,000 to 140,000 clones, about 93% observed once, and the top ten hold 20% to 25%. The source material was peripheral blood, sampled on day 0 of AZD1222 vaccination. The receptors here all came from an adult in good health.

The chain combines TRBV3-1 (or the pseudogene TRBV3-2) with TRBJ2-5, with unresolved D. The CDR3 runs to 12 residues. Trimming cost V 6 bases and J 5 bases, with 10 bases left between them. The germline gives CDR1 LGHDT, CDR2 YNNKEL (reference sequence). The CDR3 sequence is CASRNWDETQYF. Here the CDR3 DNA reads TGTGCCAGCAGGAATTGGGATGAGACCCAGTACTTC.

The chain combines TRBV10-3 with TRBJ1-1, with D hard to call. CDR3 length: 14 residues. Trimming cost V 3 bases and J 0 bases, with 8 bases left between them. Germline-derived CDR1 and CDR2 are ENHRY and SYGVKD. CDR3 residues: CAISEAGLNTEAFF. The CDR3, as DNA: TGTGCCATCAGTGAAGCAGGTCTGAACACTGAAGCTTTCTTT.

The chain links TRBV4-1 to TRBJ2-2; the match to TRBD2 covers 11 bases. Trimming cost V 2 bases and J 4 bases; bases outside gene matches: 9. CDR1 is MGHRA, CDR2 YSYEKL, per germline. The CDR3 loop spans 18 amino acids. The CDR3 protein is CASSQPLSGGATTGELFF. The CDR3 DNA is TGCGCCAGCAGCCAACCCCTTAGCGGGGGGGCTACCACCGGGGAGCTGTTTTTT.

CDR3 in amino acids: CSASAGSQGTQYF. The CDR3 bases are TGCAGTGCTAGTGCTGGGTCACAAGGTACGCAGTATTTT. This chain joins TRBV20-1 and TRBJ2-3; D is uncertain. This CDR3 has 13 residues. Germline-derived CDR1 and CDR2 are DFQATT and SNEGSKA (reference sequence). The germline V and J ends were trimmed by 3 bases and 8 bases, with 15 bases remaining between them.

The genes are TRBV29-1 and TRBJ1-1; the match to TRBD1 covers 9 bases. The CDR3 has 12 amino acids. Germline V gene sequence: CDR1 SQVTM, CDR2 ANQGSEA. V dropped 7 bases and J dropped 5; count of bases not matched to a gene: 5. The CDR3 DNA follows: TGCAGCGCCGACAGGGGGACGACTGAAGCTTTCTTT. It specifies CSADRGTTEAFF.

The rearrangement joins TRBV10-2 to TRBJ1-6; 8 nucleotides align to TRBD1. The germline CDR1 and CDR2 sequences are WSHSY and SAAADI. The CDR3 has 18 amino acids. The V gene end was trimmed by 6 bases and the J gene end by 5 bases; junction bases not matched to a gene: 15. CDR3 in DNA: TGCGCCAGCAGCGAGGGGGCAGGGGGCCGACCTGATAATTCACCCCTCCACTTT. Its protein product is CASSEGAGGRPDNSPLHF.

The chain joins TRBV4-1 to TRBJ2-1; the match to TRBD2 covers 10 bases. The V gene end was trimmed by 3 bases and the J gene end by 6 bases; junction bases not matched to a gene: 8. CDR1 is MGHRA, CDR2 YSYEKL, per germline. This CDR3 is built from 16 residues. In DNA form, the CDR3 reads TGCGCCAGCAGCCACCTGGGCACTAGCGGGGTCAATGAGCAGTTCTTC. Translation gives CASSHLGTSGVNEQFF.

The chain carries TRBV12-5 and TRBJ2-7; D call uncertain. V was pared by 1 base and J by 5 bases, with 12 bases between. Germline assignment: CDR1 LGHNT and CDR2 FRNRAP. The CDR3 runs to 14 residues. The DNA for the CDR3 is TGTGCTAGTGGTTTGGGACTGCCGAGGCACGAGCAGTACTTC. It translates to CASGLGLPRHEQYF.

This chain links TRBV5-1 with TRBJ1-1, with D possibly matching TRBD1 (5 bases). Germline V gene sequence: CDR1 SGHRS, CDR2 YFSETQ. V gave up 1 base and J gave up 0 bases, with 19 bases separating them. The CDR3 has 18 residues. The CDR3 DNA is TGCGCCAGCAGCTTGCTCGGGGCCCCGGCGATTATGAACACTGAAGCTTTCTTT. This sequence encodes CASSLLGAPAIMNTEAFF.

This chain connects TRBV7-2 to TRBJ1-1; no clear D. Germline loops: CDR1 SGHTA, CDR2 FQGNSA. Trimming shortened V by 3 bases and J by 5 bases, and 10 bases separated the two germline ends. The CDR3 sequence is 13 residues long. CDR3 amino acids: CASSFEGVTEAFF. The CDR3 DNA sequence: TGTGCCAGCAGCTTCGAGGGTGTGACTGAAGCTTTCTTT.

The chain links TRBV7-2 to TRBJ1-5, with TRBD1 matching over 10 bases. The CDR3 runs 14 residues. Germline lookup yields CDR1 SGHTA and CDR2 FQGNSA. J lost 5 bases, V lost 7 bases, and 5 bases had no gene match. CDR3 in amino acids: CASTTGTGDQPQHF. The CDR3 DNA is TGTGCCAGCACTACCGGGACAGGGGATCAGCCCCAGCATTTT.

This sequence joins TRBV7-9 and TRBJ1-1; D call uncertain. Germline lookup yields CDR1 SEHNR and CDR2 FQNEAQ (reference sequence). Deletions cut 3 bases from V and 2 bases from J, with 13 bases between. The CDR3 totals 15 residues. The CDR3 nucleotides read TGTGCCAGCAGCTTGGTGGACGTAGCCAACACTGAAGCTTTCTTT. As protein: CASSLVDVANTEAFF.

The chain recombines TRBV7-9 with TRBJ1-5; no firm D call. The germline V gene has CDR1 SEHNR and CDR2 FQNEAQ (reference sequence). CDR3 length equals 12 residues. The germline V and J ends were trimmed by 4 bases and 10 bases, with 11 bases remaining between them. CDR3 in DNA: TGTGCCAGCAGCTCAGCCGCGACCCCCCAGCATTTT. As protein: CASSSAATPQHF. Drawing the rest from reference TRBV7-9 and TRBJ1-5, the complete variable domain is DTGVSQNPRHKITKRGQNVTFRCDPISEHNRLYWYRQTLGQGPEFLTYFQNEAQLEKSRLLSDRFSAERPKGSFSTLEIQRTEQGDSAMYLCASSSAATPQHFGDGTRLSIL.

The chain couples TRBV5-5 to TRBJ2-1; tentative D call: TRBD2 (5 bases). Germline V gene sequence: CDR1 SGHKS, CDR2 YYEKEE (reference sequence). The germline V and J ends were trimmed by 1 base and 8 bases, with 10 bases remaining between them. The CDR3 loop spans 13 amino acids. Here the CDR3 DNA reads TGTGCCAGCAGCTTGCCGAGGGATGATGAGCAGTTCTTC. Translating it yields CASSLPRDDEQFF.

This chain connects TRBV5-4 to TRBJ2-7; 8 bases are shared with TRBD2. V was clipped by 4 bases and J by 7 bases; unmatched bases: 10. Germline V gene data show CDR1 as SGHNT and CDR2 as YYREEE (reference sequence). There are 14 residues in the CDR3. The CDR3 sequence is CASSPPGTSREQYF. The CDR3 DNA reads as TGTGCCAGCAGCCCTCCCGGGACTAGTAGAGAGCAGTACTTC.

This chain uses TRBV7-2 with TRBJ2-7; no clear D gene. Germline V gene lookup returns CDR1 SGHTA and CDR2 FQGNSA. The V end lost 1 base, the J end lost 3 bases, and 10 bases lay between the germline ends. CDR3 length equals 14 residues. Written as DNA, the CDR3 is TGTGCCAGCAGCTTAGATCCCCCCGGCTACGAGCAGTACTTC. Amino acids: CASSLDPPGYEQYF.

The chain couples TRBV5-4 to TRBJ1-2; D not resolved. The CDR3 loop spans 14 amino acids. V lost 0 bases to trimming and J lost 4 bases, with 10 bases between them. Germline V gene lookup returns CDR1 SGHNT and CDR2 YYREEE (reference sequence). The DNA of the CDR3 is TGTGCCAGCAGCTTGGCGCGGGGAGGCTATGGCTACACCTTC. Its translation: CASSLARGGYGYTF.

This chain links TRBV30 with TRBJ2-1; 9 nucleotides align to TRBD2. Unmatched junction bases numbered 4, after V lost 5 bases and J lost 2 bases. This CDR3 has 14 residues. Germline values: CDR1 GTSNPN, CDR2 SVGIG (reference sequence). The CDR3 coding sequence is TGTGCCTGGGGAGCTAGCGGGGCCTACAATGAGCAGTTCTTC. This translates into CAWGASGAYNEQFF.

The V call is TRBV7-2, the J call TRBJ1-1, with D possibly being TRBD1 (6 bases). The CDR3 contains 15 residues. Germline values: CDR1 SGHTA, CDR2 FQGNSA. The V end was cut by 5 bases, the J end by 7 bases, with 20 bases between. This CDR3 is CASSKAVQGLGEAFF. CDR3 DNA: TGTGCCAGCAGCAAAGCAGTTCAGGGGCTAGGTGAAGCTTTCTTT.

This clone was picked up one time. V usage is TRBV3-1 (or the pseudogene TRBV3-2) and J usage is TRBJ2-7; possibly TRBD1 for D (6 bases). This CDR3 has 14 amino acids. The V gene's germline CDR1 is LGHDT and CDR2 YNNKEL (reference sequence). The V and J ends lost 4 bases and 0 bases respectively, with 10 bases between them. The CDR3 DNA is TGTGCCAGCAGCCTTACGACAGGCTCCTACGAGCAGTACTTC. This translates into CASSLTTGSYEQYF.

The V and J genes are TRBV6-5 and TRBJ1-2; 9 positions agree with TRBD1. Per the germline V gene, CDR1 is MNHEY and CDR2 is SVGAGI. V lost 6 bases to trimming and J lost 4 bases; unmatched junction nucleotides: 6. The CDR3 length is 14 residues. CDR3 residues: CASRSRDRAYGYTF. CDR3 in DNA: TGTGCCAGCAGATCCAGGGACAGGGCCTATGGCTACACCTTC.

V usage is TRBV30 and J usage is TRBJ1-3, with TRBD1 as a possible D gene (5 bases). Trimming took 5 bases from V and 6 from J, leaving 14 bases between them. Germline lookup yields CDR1 GTSNPN and CDR2 SVGIG (reference sequence). There are 13 residues in the CDR3. CDR3 protein: CAWEPWDLNTIYF. CDR3 nucleotides: TGTGCCTGGGAACCCTGGGACCTAAACACCATATATTTT.

Note on this clone: At one end, the junction sequence differs from germline, possibly due to a read error. The V call is TRBV4-3, the J call TRBJ2-1, with 7 bases identical to TRBD2. The length of the CDR3 is 13 residues. Germline values: CDR1 LGHNA, CDR2 YSLEER. The chain's CDR3 is CASSTGLYTEQFF. CDR3 DNA: TGCGCCAGCAGCACGGGACTATACACTGAGCAGTTCTTC.

This CDR3 reads CASSQETGENTQYF. CDR3 nucleotides: TGTGCCAGCAGCCAAGAAACAGGGGAAAATACGCAGTATTTT. The rearrangement links TRBV4-2 to TRBJ2-3; 7 nucleotides line up with TRBD1. The length of the CDR3 is 14 residues. The V gene end was trimmed by 0 bases and the J gene end by 7 bases; junction bases not matched to a gene: 4. The germline V gene has CDR1 LGHNA and CDR2 YNFKEQ.

The chain employs TRBV12-3 or TRBV12-4 and TRBJ1-1, with 7 nucleotides matching TRBD1. V lost 6 bases and J lost 4; bases outside the gene matches: 2. The CDR3 is made up of 12 amino acids. CDR3 residues: CASRAGGTEAFF. In nucleotides, the CDR3 is TGTGCCAGCAGGGCAGGGGGCACTGAAGCTTTCTTT.

The chain has TRBV5-1 and TRBJ1-2, with D possibly TRBD1 on 6 matching bases. CDR1 is SGHRS, CDR2 YFSETQ, per germline. CDR3 size: 16 residues. The V end was cut by 0 bases, the J end by 7 bases, with 19 bases between. The CDR3 reads CASSLGPLDSPAGYTF. Written as DNA, the CDR3 is TGCGCCAGCAGCTTGGGCCCTCTGGACAGCCCCGCTGGCTACACCTTC.